One and the same sample provided the 21 T cell receptor beta chains below, sequenced in a study of OX40 agonist ivuxolimab in advanced cancers. Sequenced by immunoSEQ multiplex PCR; TCRdb stores in-frame clones only, minus some. The data show tens of thousands of clones, 70% to 90% seen once. The starting material was CD4+ or CD8+ T cells sorted from blood, obtained in a trial of the OX40 agonist ivuxolimab. These receptors all come from an adult with an advanced solid tumor such as melanoma, head and neck, liver or kidney cancer.

This chain links TRBV7-2 with TRBJ2-5; perhaps TRBD2 as D (6 bases). The CDR3 contains 15 residues. Between the trimmed V and J ends, which lost 1 base and 4 bases, there was a span of 13 bases. Germline loops: CDR1 SGHTA, CDR2 FQGNSA. CDR3 sequence (DNA): TGTGCCAGCAGCTTAGAGGTGACTAGTACAGAGACCCAGTACTTC. Translating gives CASSLEVTSTETQYF.

The chain links TRBV4-2 to TRBJ2-3; 12 bases line up with TRBD2. Trimming cost V 3 bases and J 5 bases; bases outside gene matches: 9. The CDR3 is 17 residues long. Germline loops: CDR1 LGHNA, CDR2 YNFKEQ. The CDR3: CASSHTLAGGQGDTQYF. The DNA of the CDR3 is TGTGCCAGCAGCCATACCCTAGCGGGGGGGCAGGGAGATACGCAGTATTTT.

The rearrangement links TRBV10-3 to TRBJ1-5, with D perhaps matching TRBD1 (6 bases). Germline V gene sequence: CDR1 ENHRY, CDR2 SYGVKD. Trimming took 5 bases from V and 4 from J, leaving 9 bases between them. This CDR3 is 13 amino acids long. In nucleotides, the CDR3 is TGTGCCATCAGTCGACAGGAAAATCAGCCCCAGCATTTT. Translation: CAISRQENQPQHF.

The V gene is TRBV19, the J gene TRBJ2-7; 8 nucleotides line up with TRBD2. CDR3 length equals 13 residues. With V trimmed by 8 bases and J by 4 bases, 7 bases remained unmatched. Germline lookup yields CDR1 LNHDA and CDR2 SQIVND (reference sequence). The CDR3 DNA reads as TGTGCCAGTGCGCGTAGCGGGGAATACGAGCAGTACTTC. Encoded protein: CASARSGEYEQYF.

J is TRBJ2-3 and V is TRBV28; perhaps TRBD2 as D (5 bases). The CDR3 contains 14 residues. The V and J ends lost 5 bases and 4 bases respectively, with 13 bases between them. Germline CDR1 MDHEN, CDR2 SYDVKM. The CDR3 coding sequence is TGTGCCAGCAGTGATCGGCGGCGGGCAGATACGCAGTATTTT. It is translated as CASSDRRRADTQYF.

This chain connects TRBV18 to TRBJ1-2; D uncertain. This CDR3 is 13 amino acids long. Trimming removed 3 bases from V and 8 bases from J, with 13 bases in between. In germline, CDR1 is KGHSH, CDR2 LQKENI. The CDR3 loop reads CASSPTEQSGYTF. In DNA, the CDR3 is TGTGCCAGCTCACCTACCGAGCAGTCCGGCTACACCTTC.

As for this clone: Other DNA sequences of this sample code for an identical CDR3. The CDR3 reads CASKGEYEQYF. The CDR3 DNA follows: TGCGCCAGCAAGGGGGAGTACGAGCAGTACTTC. This chain joins TRBV5-1 and TRBJ2-7, with a possible D match to TRBD1 (6 bases). The ends were cut back, 6 bases at V and 4 bases at J, with 8 bases in the middle. The CDR3 covers 11 residues. Germline V gene data show CDR1 as SGHRS and CDR2 as YFSETQ.

Worth noting for this clone: Other DNA sequences within the sample encode an identical CDR3. The chain uses TRBV27 and TRBJ1-5, with 7 bases aligning to TRBD1. The CDR3 is 12 residues long. V trimming: 8 bases; J trimming: 5 bases; junction bases outside the gene matches: 3. CDR1 is MNHEY and CDR2 is SMNVEV in the germline V gene (reference sequence). In nucleotides, the CDR3 is TGTGCCAGCCGGACAGGAGATCAGCCCCAGCATTTT. This codes for CASRTGDQPQHF.

The CDR3 DNA reads TGTGCCAGTAGTATAGGGGTCAATCAGCCCCAGCATTTT. It yields the protein CASSIGVNQPQHF. V is TRBV19 and J is TRBJ1-5; D gene uncertain. Germline V CDR1 and CDR2: LNHDA, SQIVND (reference sequence). CDR3 size: 13 residues. V lost 1 base to trimming and J lost 3 bases, with 4 bases between them.

The chain employs TRBV5-8 and TRBJ2-3, with D perhaps TRBD2 (6 bases). Germline values: CDR1 SGHTS, CDR2 YDEGEE. The V end was cut by 4 bases, the J end by 5 bases, with 11 bases between. The CDR3 has 13 residues. CDR3 loop: CASSLEGRDTQYF. The CDR3 region has the DNA TGTGCCAGCAGCCTGGAGGGCCGAGATACGCAGTATTTT.

The gene calls are TRBV28 and TRBJ1-2, with D unresolved. CDR1 and CDR2 from the germline V gene are MDHEN and SYDVKM. This CDR3 is built from 11 residues. V lost 2 bases and J 7 bases, leaving 5 bases between the germline ends. Written as DNA, the CDR3 is TGTGCCAGCAGTTTAAATCTTGGCTACACCTTC. It encodes CASSLNLGYTF.

The V call is TRBV7-2, the J call TRBJ2-3; no clear D gene. The germline V gene has CDR1 SGHTA and CDR2 FQGNSA. CDR3 size: 13 residues. Trimming removed 4 bases from V and 8 bases from J, with 13 bases in between. The chain's CDR3 is CASSSVRSGTQYF. The CDR3, as DNA: TGTGCCAGCAGCTCGGTTCGTTCCGGTACGCAGTATTTT.

The genes are TRBV28 and TRBJ2-1; D call uncertain. CDR1 MDHEN and CDR2 SYDVKM come from the germline V gene. Trimming pared 2 bases from V and 13 bases from J, leaving 9 bases between. The CDR3 totals 11 residues. The CDR3 loop reads CASSLSRVQFF. The CDR3 DNA follows: TGTGCCAGCAGTTTAAGTAGGGTTCAGTTCTTC.

The chain links TRBV27 to TRBJ1-2; weak D call: TRBD1 (6 bases). CDR1 is MNHEY, CDR2 SMNVEV, per germline (reference sequence). The CDR3 has 13 amino acids. V shed 2 bases and J shed 6 bases, with 10 bases lying between them. The DNA of the CDR3 is TGTGCCAGCAGTTTACAGGGGCTGGATGGCTACACCTTC. It specifies CASSLQGLDGYTF.

The chain links TRBV6-5 to TRBJ1-1; no reliable D call. Germline assignment: CDR1 MNHEY and CDR2 SVGAGI. V was shortened by 7 bases and J by 0 bases, with 15 bases between the two germline ends. The CDR3 contains 15 residues. The CDR3 nucleotides read TGTGCCAGCACCCTTAACTCTTTCCTGAACACTGAAGCTTTCTTT. It translates to CASTLNSFLNTEAFF.

The chain links TRBV5-1 to TRBJ1-6; D gene uncertain. There are 15 residues in the CDR3. With 4 bases removed from V and 5 bases from J, the gap between germline ends came to 13 bases. Looked up from germline, CDR1 is SGHRS and CDR2 is YFSETQ. CDR3 nucleotide sequence: TGCGCCAGCAGCCGGGCGGGAAAGAATAATTCACCCCTCCACTTT. It encodes CASSRAGKNNSPLHF. The variable domain in full, completed from reference TRBV5-1 and TRBJ1-6, reads KAGVTQTPRYLIKTRGQQVTLSCSPISGHRSVSWYQQTPGQGLQFLFEYFSETQRNKGNFPGRFSGRQFSNSRSEMNVSTLELGDSALYLCASSRAGKNNSPLHFGNGTRLTVT.

This chain joins TRBV19 and TRBJ2-5; D might be TRBD1 (6 bases). V was trimmed by 5 bases and J by 1 base, leaving 8 bases between them. CDR1 is LNHDA, CDR2 SQIVND, per germline (reference sequence). CDR3 size: 13 residues. The CDR3 sequence is CASSGQFQETQYF. CDR3 nucleotide sequence: TGTGCCAGTAGTGGACAGTTCCAAGAGACCCAGTACTTC.

The V gene is TRBV27, the J gene TRBJ1-4; 8 nucleotides agree with TRBD1. Trimming cost V 6 bases and J 1 base; bases outside gene matches: 1. CDR1 is MNHEY and CDR2 is SMNVEV in the germline V gene (reference sequence). The length of the CDR3 is 14 residues. The CDR3 loop reads CASSGQGTNEKLFF. CDR3 DNA sequence: TGTGCCAGCAGCGGACAGGGAACTAATGAAAAACTGTTTTTT.

The chain has TRBV6-5 and TRBJ1-5; no clear D gene. CDR3 length equals 13 residues. CDR1 and CDR2 from the germline V gene are MNHEY and SVGAGI. Trimming pared 6 bases from V and 3 bases from J, leaving 9 bases between. The DNA for the CDR3 is TGTGCCAGCAGGGGAGAGAACAATCAGCCCCAGCATTTT. Translating gives CASRGENNQPQHF.

The rearrangement links TRBV28 to TRBJ2-3, with a tentative D call TRBD2 (7 bases). The CDR3 extends over 13 amino acids. V lost 7 bases to trimming and J lost 6 bases, with 14 bases between them. Per the germline V gene, CDR1 is MDHEN and CDR2 is SYDVKM. The CDR3 coding sequence is TGTGCCAGCACGGGGGGCGGCCGGGATACGCAGTATTTT. Translated: CASTGGGRDTQYF. The entire variable domain, with the rest obtained from reference TRBV28 and TRBJ2-3, is as follows: DVKVTQSSRYLVKRTGEKVFLECVQDMDHENMFWYRQDPGLGLRLIYFSYDVKMKEKGDIPEGYSVSREKKERFSLILESASTNQTSMYLCASTGGGRDTQYFGPGTRLTVL.

The chain uses TRBV6-6 and TRBJ1-1; D is ambiguous. V was shortened by 6 bases and J by 2 bases, with 4 bases between the two germline ends. The length of the CDR3 is 11 residues. In germline, CDR1 is MNHNY, CDR2 SVGAGI (reference sequence). The CDR3 spells CASRINTEAFF. The CDR3 DNA reads TGTGCCAGCAGGATAAACACTGAAGCTTTCTTT.